A selection of T cell receptor beta chains follows, all from one sample in a study of blood T cell repertoires in COVID-19. Measured with immunoSEQ multiplex PCR; TCRdb has only the in-frame clones, and not every one. The table lists 200,000 to 250,000 clones, almost 90% of them singletons, with approximately 15% in the top ten. The sequencing input was PBMCs or T cells enriched from blood (not recorded which). The receptors were gathered from a man aged 30 to 39 who had been exposed to COVID-19. Each CDR3 is given with its conserved first and last residue. D genes are given only for firm matches. Not all rows give a size; the values are once, few, many and, for expanded clones, a class.

>NA|TRBV14|TRBD1|TRBJ1-6
TGTGCCAGCAGCCAAGACCCTGGGACAGGTCACTCACCCCTCCACTTT
CASSQDPGTGHSPLHF
>once|TRBV5-1|NA|TRBJ1-2
TGCGCCAGCAGCTTGGGAGTCTATGGCTACACCTTC
CASSLGVYGYTF
>NA|TRBV7-2|NA|TRBJ1-2
TGTGCCAGCAGCCCTGGTCCCAGGGACTATGGCTACACCTTC
CASSPGPRDYGYTF
>NA|TRBV7-9|NA|TRBJ2-7
TGTGCCAGCAGCGAGCGGGTCGGTGGCTACGAGCAGTACTTC
CASSERVGGYEQYF
>few|TRBV19|NA|TRBJ1-2
TGTGCCAGTAGGCCTGGGCGGGGCGATGGCTACACCTTC
CASRPGRGDGYTF
>NA|TRBV21-1|NA|TRBJ2-1
TGTGCCAGCAGCCAGACCCCTAGCGGAGAGGGCAATGAGCAGTTCTTC
CASSQTPSGEGNEQFF
>NA|TRBV9|NA|TRBJ2-7
TGTGCCAGCAGCGTATTCCCTACTACCTACGAGCAGTACTTC
CASSVFPTTYEQYF
>NA|TRBV27|NA|TRBJ2-1
TGTGCCAGCAGTTCGACAGGCCCCGAGCAGTTCTTC
CASSSTGPEQFF
>NA|TRBV2|NA|TRBJ2-2
TGTGCCAGCAGTAAAACCGGGGCGGAGGGGGGGGAGCTGTTTTTT
CASSKTGAEGGELFF
>once|TRBV2|NA|TRBJ1-5
TGTGCCAGCAGTACCGAAAGACAGACCAATCAGCCCCAGCATTTT
CASSTERQTNQPQHF
>NA|TRBV10-3|TRBD1|TRBJ2-7
TGTGCCATCAGTGAGAGGAGACAGGGGGCCCACGAGCAGTACTTC
CAISERRQGAHEQYF
>NA|TRBV3-1/TRBV3-2|NA|TRBJ1-1
TGTGCCAGCAGCCATGAGAGTAGGCAGACTCGGGCTTTCTTT
CASSHESRQTRAFF
>NA|TRBV19|NA|TRBJ1-6
TGTGCCAGTAGTATGGAGGGACTTGATAATTCACCCCTCCACTTT
CASSMEGLDNSPLHF
>NA|TRBV2|NA|TRBJ2-7
TGTGCCAGCAGTGAGACTAAATCCTACGAGCAGTACTTC
CASSETKSYEQYF
>NA|TRBV6-6|NA|TRBJ1-2
TGTGCCAGCAGTTACGTAAAGGGAGCTAACTATGGCTACACCTTC
CASSYVKGANYGYTF
>NA|TRBV11-2|NA|TRBJ2-7
TGTGCCAGCAGCCTAACAGAGAAAAGCTACGAGCAGTACTTC
CASSLTEKSYEQYF
>once|TRBV9|TRBD1|TRBJ2-1
TGTGCCAGCTCCCAAGGGGGACAGGGTACTTACAATGAGCAGTTCTTC
CASSQGGQGTYNEQFF
>NA|TRBV5-1|TRBD2|TRBJ2-5
TGCGCCAGCAGCATCGGGACTAGCGGGGGGCGGGCCCAGTACTTC
CASSIGTSGGRAQYF
>NA|TRBV5-1|NA|TRBJ1-1
TGCGCCAGCAGCTTAGCCGGTGCGGACACTGAAGCTTTCTTT
CASSLAGADTEAFF
>NA|TRBV3-1/TRBV3-2|TRBD1|TRBJ1-2
TGTGCCAGCAGCCAAGTAGGGGGACAGGGACAATATGGCTACACCTTC
CASSQVGGQGQYGYTF
>NA|TRBV6-2/TRBV6-3|TRBD1|TRBJ2-7
TGTGCCAGCAGTCCCGGGACAGGGTTCGAGCAGTACTTC
CASSPGTGFEQYF
>NA|TRBV4-3|NA|TRBJ1-4
TGCGCCAGCAGCCAAGAACCGGTTCCGGCAACTAATGAAAAACTGTTTTTT
CASSQEPVPATNEKLFF
>NA|TRBV5-1|NA|TRBJ1-1
TGCGCCAGCAGCTCCAATAGACAGACTGAAGCTTTCTTT
CASSSNRQTEAFF
>NA|TRBV5-8|TRBD2|TRBJ2-5
TGTGCCAGCAGCTTCCCCGGGGGGGGGAAGACCCAGTACTTC
CASSFPGGGKTQYF
>once|TRBV2|NA|TRBJ1-1
TGTGCCAGCAGTGAAGAGCTTGGGGGGGGCACTGAAGCTTTCTTT
CASSEELGGGTEAFF
>NA|TRBV18|TRBD1|TRBJ1-4
TGTGCCAGCTCATCGCAGGGGGCGCGAGGTGAAAAACTGTTTTTT
CASSSQGARGEKLFF
>NA|TRBV14|TRBD1|TRBJ2-1
TGTGCCAGCAGCCATCTCCGGGACAGAACGTTCTTC
CASSHLRDRTFF
>once|TRBV5-6|NA|TRBJ2-1
TGTGCCAGCAGCTTGGGGTCGGGTACGACCTACAATGAGCAGTTCTTC
CASSLGSGTTYNEQFF
>NA|TRBV5-1|NA|TRBJ1-2
TGCGCCAGCAGCTTAGACAGGCAAGCTAACTATGGCTACACCTTC
CASSLDRQANYGYTF
>NA|TRBV7-8|NA|TRBJ2-3
TGTGCCAGCAGCTTAGACTTGTATACGCAGTATTTT
CASSLDLYTQYF
>NA|TRBV4-3|NA|TRBJ1-5
TGCGCCAGCAGCCAAGATTTGTCGAATCAGCCCCAGCATTTT
CASSQDLSNQPQHF
>once|TRBV19|TRBD1|TRBJ2-1
TGTGCCAGCTCTATCTACGGGACAGACCAGTTCTTC
CASSIYGTDQFF
>NA|TRBV29-1|NA|TRBJ2-7
TGCAGCGTCCCGAGAGGGAACGAGCAGTACTTC
CSVPRGNEQYF
>NA|TRBV30|TRBD1|TRBJ1-6
TGTGCCTGTACCACCGGGACAGCTAATTCACCCCTCCACTTT
CACTTGTANSPLHF
>NA|TRBV6-2/TRBV6-3|TRBD1|TRBJ1-2
TGTGCCAGCAGTTTGGCCGGGACAGGCTCATCCTATGGCTACACCTTC
CASSLAGTGSSYGYTF
>NA|TRBV18|NA|TRBJ1-5
TGTGCCAGCTCCCAGACTCGTAGCAATCAGCCCCAGCATTTT
CASSQTRSNQPQHF
>NA|TRBV19|TRBD1|TRBJ1-2
TGTGCCAGTAGTATACTGGACAGGGGGCATGACTACACCTTC
CASSILDRGHDYTF
>NA|TRBV5-1|TRBD2|TRBJ2-1
TGCGCCAGCAGCTTGCGGGGGGATAGCTCCTACAATGAGCAGTTCTTC
CASSLRGDSSYNEQFF
>NA|TRBV5-4|NA|TRBJ1-2
TGTGCCAGCAGCCCGGCCCCGGGGAGCACCTTAGGTGGCTACACCTTC
CASSPAPGSTLGGYTF
>NA|TRBV30|NA|TRBJ2-1
TGTGCCTGGAGCGCTAGTCCGAAAGGTGAGCAGTTCTTC
CAWSASPKGEQFF
>once|TRBV6-5|TRBD1|TRBJ2-7
TGTGCCAGCAGTTATCGGACAGGGGACTACGAGCAGTACTTC
CASSYRTGDYEQYF
>NA|TRBV4-3|NA|TRBJ1-4
TGCGCCAGCAGCCAAGATCTAGAGAACAGGCCAAATGAAAAACTGTTTTTT
CASSQDLENRPNEKLFF
>once|TRBV3-1/TRBV3-2|TRBD1|TRBJ2-1
TGTGCCAGCAGCCAAGATTACAGGGGCATAGAGCAGTTCTTC
CASSQDYRGIEQFF
>once|TRBV2|NA|TRBJ2-7
TGTGCCAGCAGTGAAGCGCCCAGGGCCGTCCACGAGCAGTACTTC
CASSEAPRAVHEQYF
>NA|TRBV28|TRBD1|TRBJ1-6
TGTGCCAGCAGTTTAAAGACAGGGCTCAGCTCCTATAATTCACCCCTCCACTTT
CASSLKTGLSSYNSPLHF
>NA|TRBV9|NA|TRBJ1-6
TGTGCCAGCAGCGACCAACAGGGATTACATTCACCCCTCCACTTT
CASSDQQGLHSPLHF
>NA|TRBV5-4|NA|TRBJ2-3
TGTGCCAGCAGCCCTCGGACTAGCCCCAGGGGGTTGGATACGCAGTATTTT
CASSPRTSPRGLDTQYF